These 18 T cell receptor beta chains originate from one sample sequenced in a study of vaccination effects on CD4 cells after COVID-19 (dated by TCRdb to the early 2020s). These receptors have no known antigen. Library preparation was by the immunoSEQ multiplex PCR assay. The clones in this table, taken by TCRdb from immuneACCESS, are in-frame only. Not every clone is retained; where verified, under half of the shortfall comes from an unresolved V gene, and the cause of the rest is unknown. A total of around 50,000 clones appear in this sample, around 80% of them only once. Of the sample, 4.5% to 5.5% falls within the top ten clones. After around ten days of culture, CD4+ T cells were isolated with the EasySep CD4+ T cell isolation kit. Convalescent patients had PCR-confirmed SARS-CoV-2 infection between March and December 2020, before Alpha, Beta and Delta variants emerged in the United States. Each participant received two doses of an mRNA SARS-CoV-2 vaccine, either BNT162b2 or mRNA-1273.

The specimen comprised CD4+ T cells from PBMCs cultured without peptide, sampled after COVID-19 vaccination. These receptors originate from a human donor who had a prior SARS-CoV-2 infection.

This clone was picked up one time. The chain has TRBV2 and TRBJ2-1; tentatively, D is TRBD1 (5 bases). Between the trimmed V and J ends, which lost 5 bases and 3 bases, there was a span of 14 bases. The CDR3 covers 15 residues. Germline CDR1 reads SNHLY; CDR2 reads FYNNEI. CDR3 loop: CASSTQGFSYNEQFF. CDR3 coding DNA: TGTGCCAGCAGTACCCAGGGATTCAGCTACAATGAGCAGTTCTTC.

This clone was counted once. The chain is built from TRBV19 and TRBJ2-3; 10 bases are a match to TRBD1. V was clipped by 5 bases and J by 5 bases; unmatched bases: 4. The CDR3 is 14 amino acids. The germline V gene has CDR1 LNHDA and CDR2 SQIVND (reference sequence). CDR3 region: CASSLGTGEDTQYF. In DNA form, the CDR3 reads TGTGCCAGTAGTTTGGGGACAGGGGAAGATACGCAGTATTTT. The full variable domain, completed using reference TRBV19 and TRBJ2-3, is DGGITQSPKYLFRKEGQNVTLSCEQNLNHDAMYWYRQDPGQGLRLIYYSQIVNDFQKGDIAEGYSVSREKKESFPLTVTSAQKNPTAFYLCASSLGTGEDTQYFGPGTRLTVL.

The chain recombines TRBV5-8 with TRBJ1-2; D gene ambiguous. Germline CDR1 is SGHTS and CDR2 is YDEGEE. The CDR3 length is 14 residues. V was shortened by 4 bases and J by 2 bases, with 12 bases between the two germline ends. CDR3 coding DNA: TGTGCCAGCAGCCAGCTTACACAGAACTATGGCTACACCTTC. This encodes CASSQLTQNYGYTF. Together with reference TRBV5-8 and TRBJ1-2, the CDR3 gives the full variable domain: EAGVTQSPTHLIKTRGQQATLRCSPISGHTSVYWYQQALGLGLQFLLWYDEGEERNRGNFPPRFSGRQFPNYSSELNVNALELEDSALYLCASSQLTQNYGYTFGSGTRLTVV.

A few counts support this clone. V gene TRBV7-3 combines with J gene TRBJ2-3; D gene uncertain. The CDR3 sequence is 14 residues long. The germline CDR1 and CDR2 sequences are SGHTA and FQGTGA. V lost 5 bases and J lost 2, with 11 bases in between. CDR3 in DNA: TGTGCCAGCAGCCCTGGCCAAACCACAGATACGCAGTATTTT. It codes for CASSPGQTTDTQYF.

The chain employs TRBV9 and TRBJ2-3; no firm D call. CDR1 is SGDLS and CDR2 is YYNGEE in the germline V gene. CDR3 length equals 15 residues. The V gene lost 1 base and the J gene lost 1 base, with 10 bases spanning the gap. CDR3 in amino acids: CASSVHPDGTDTQYF. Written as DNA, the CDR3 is TGTGCCAGCAGCGTACACCCTGACGGCACAGATACGCAGTATTTT.

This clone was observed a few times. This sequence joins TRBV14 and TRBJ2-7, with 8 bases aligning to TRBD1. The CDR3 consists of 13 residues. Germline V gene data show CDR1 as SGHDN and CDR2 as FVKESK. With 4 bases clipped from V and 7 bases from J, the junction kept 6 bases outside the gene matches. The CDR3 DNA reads TGTGCCAGCAGCCTTCCCCGGACAGGGGAGCAGTACTTC. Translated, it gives CASSLPRTGEQYF.

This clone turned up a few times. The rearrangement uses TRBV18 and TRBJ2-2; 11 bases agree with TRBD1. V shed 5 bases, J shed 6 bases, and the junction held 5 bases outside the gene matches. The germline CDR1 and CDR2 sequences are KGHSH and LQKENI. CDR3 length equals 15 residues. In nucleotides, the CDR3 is TGTGCCAGCTCATCTGGACAGGGGGCTCCCGGGGAGCTGTTTTTT. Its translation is CASSSGQGAPGELFF. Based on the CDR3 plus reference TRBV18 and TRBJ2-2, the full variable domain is NAGVMQNPRHLVRRRGQEARLRCSPMKGHSHVYWYRQLPEEGLKFMVYLQKENIIDESGMPKERFSAEFPKEGPSILRIQQVVRGDSAAYFCASSSGQGAPGELFFGEGSRLTVL.

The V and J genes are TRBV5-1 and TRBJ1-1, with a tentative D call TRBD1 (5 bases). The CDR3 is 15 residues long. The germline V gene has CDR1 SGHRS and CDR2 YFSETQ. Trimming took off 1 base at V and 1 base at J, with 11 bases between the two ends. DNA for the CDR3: TGCGCCAGCAGCTTGCGATGGGGCAGGAACACTGAAGCTTTCTTT. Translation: CASSLRWGRNTEAFF.

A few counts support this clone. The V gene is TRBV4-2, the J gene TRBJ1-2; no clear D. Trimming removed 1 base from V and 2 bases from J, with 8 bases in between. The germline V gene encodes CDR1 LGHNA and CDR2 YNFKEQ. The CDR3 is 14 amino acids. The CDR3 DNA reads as TGTGCCAGCAGCCAAGGATGGAAAAACTATGGCTACACCTTC. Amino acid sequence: CASSQGWKNYGYTF.

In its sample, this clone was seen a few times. The CDR3 region has the DNA TGTGCCAGCAGTGAAGCAGGGGGGTCTTATTTTTATGGCTACACCTTC. Translation: CASSEAGGSYFYGYTF. This chain links TRBV2 with TRBJ1-2, with D perhaps TRBD1 (6 bases). The V gene lost 0 bases and the J gene lost 5 bases, with 16 bases spanning the gap. CDR3 length equals 16 residues. Germline-derived CDR1 and CDR2 are SNHLY and FYNNEI.

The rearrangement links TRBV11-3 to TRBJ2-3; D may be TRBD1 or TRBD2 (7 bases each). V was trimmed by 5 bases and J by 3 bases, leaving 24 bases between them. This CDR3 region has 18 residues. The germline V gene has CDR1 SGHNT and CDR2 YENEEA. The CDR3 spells CASSATGLAGVRTDTQYF. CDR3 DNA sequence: TGTGCCAGCAGCGCGACAGGGTTGGCGGGAGTCCGGACAGATACGCAGTATTTT.

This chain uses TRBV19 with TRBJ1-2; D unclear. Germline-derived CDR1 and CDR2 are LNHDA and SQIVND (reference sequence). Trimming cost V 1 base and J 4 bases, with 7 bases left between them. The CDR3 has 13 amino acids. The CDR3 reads CASSIGPGYGYTF. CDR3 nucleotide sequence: TGTGCCAGTAGTATAGGCCCGGGCTATGGCTACACCTTC.

CDR3 nucleotides: TGCGCCAGCAGCCAATCGGGCTGGGCCGGTCAGCCCCAGCATTTT. Its translation: CASSQSGWAGQPQHF. The chain carries TRBV4-1 and TRBJ1-5, with D uncertain. The length of the CDR3 is 15 residues. Trimming removed 2 bases at V and 6 bases at J, with 14 bases between. Germline CDR1 reads MGHRA; CDR2 reads YSYEKL.

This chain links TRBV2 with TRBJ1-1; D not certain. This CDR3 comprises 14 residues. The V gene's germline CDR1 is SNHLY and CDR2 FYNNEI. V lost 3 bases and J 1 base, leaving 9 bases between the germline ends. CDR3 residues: CASSDDMGNTEAFF. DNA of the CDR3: TGTGCCAGCAGTGACGACATGGGGAACACTGAAGCTTTCTTT.

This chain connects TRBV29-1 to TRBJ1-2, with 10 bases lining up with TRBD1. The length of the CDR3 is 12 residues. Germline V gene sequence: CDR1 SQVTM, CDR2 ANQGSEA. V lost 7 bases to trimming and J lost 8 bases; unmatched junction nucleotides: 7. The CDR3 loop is CSAGQGDSGYTF. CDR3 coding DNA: TGCAGCGCAGGACAGGGGGATAGCGGCTACACCTTC.

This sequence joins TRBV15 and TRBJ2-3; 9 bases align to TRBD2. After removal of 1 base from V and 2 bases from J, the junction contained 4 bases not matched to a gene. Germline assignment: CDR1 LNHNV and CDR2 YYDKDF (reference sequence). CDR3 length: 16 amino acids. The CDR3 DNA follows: TGTGCCACCAGCAGAGGGCTAGCGGGATTCACAGATACGCAGTATTTT. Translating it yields CATSRGLAGFTDTQYF.

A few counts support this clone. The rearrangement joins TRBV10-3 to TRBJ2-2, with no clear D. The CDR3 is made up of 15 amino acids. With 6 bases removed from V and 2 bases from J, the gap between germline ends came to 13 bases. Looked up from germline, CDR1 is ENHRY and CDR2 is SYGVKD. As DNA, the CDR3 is TGTGCCATCAGACTGGCGTCTACTAACACCGGGGAGCTGTTTTTT. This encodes CAIRLASTNTGELFF.

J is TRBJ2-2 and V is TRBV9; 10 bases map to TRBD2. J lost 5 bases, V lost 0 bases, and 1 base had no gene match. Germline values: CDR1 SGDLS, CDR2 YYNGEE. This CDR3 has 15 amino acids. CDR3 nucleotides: TGTGCCAGCAGCGTAGTTAGCGGGGGGACCGGGGAGCTGTTTTTT. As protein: CASSVVSGGTGELFF. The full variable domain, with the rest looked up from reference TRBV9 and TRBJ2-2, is DSGVTQTPKHLITATGQRVTLRCSPRSGDLSVYWYQQSLDQGLQFLIQYYNGEERAKGNILERFSAQQFPDLHSELNLSSLELGDSALYFCASSVVSGGTGELFFGEGSRLTVL.